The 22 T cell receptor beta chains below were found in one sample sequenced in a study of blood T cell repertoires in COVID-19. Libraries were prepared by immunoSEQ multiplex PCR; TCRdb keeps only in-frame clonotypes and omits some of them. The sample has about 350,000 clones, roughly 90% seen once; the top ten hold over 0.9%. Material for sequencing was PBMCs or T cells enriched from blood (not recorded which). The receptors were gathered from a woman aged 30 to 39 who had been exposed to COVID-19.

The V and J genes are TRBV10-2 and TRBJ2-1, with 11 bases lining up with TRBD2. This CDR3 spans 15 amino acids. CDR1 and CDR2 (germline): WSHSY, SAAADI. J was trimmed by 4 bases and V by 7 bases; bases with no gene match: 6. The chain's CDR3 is CASISGTSGYNEQFF. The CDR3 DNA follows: TGCGCCAGCATCTCCGGGACTAGCGGATACAATGAGCAGTTCTTC.

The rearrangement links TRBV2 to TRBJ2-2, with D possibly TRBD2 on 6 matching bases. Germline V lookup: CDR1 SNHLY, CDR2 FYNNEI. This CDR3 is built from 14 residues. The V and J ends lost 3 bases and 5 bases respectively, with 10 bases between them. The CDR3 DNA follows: TGTGCCAGCAGTGAGGGACTTTCAACCGGGGAGCTGTTTTTT. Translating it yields CASSEGLSTGELFF.

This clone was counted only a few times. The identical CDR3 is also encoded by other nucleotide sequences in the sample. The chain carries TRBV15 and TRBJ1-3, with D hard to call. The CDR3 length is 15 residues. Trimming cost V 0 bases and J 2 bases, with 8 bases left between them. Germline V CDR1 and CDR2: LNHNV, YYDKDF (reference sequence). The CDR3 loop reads CATSRDRDPGNTIYF. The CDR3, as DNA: TGTGCCACCAGCAGAGATCGAGATCCTGGAAACACCATATATTTT. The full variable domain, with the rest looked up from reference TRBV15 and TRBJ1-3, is DAMVIQNPRYQVTQFGKPVTLSCSQTLNHNVMYWYQQKSSQAPKLLFHYYDKDFNNEADTPDNFQSRRPNTSFCFLDIRSPGLGDTAMYLCATSRDRDPGNTIYFGEGSWLTVV.

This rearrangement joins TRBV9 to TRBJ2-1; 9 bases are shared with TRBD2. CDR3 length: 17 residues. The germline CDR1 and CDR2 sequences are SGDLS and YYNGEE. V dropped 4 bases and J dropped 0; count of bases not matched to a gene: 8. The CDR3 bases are TGTGCCAGCAGCTCCGGGACTAGCCAGGACTCCTACAATGAGCAGTTCTTC. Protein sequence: CASSSGTSQDSYNEQFF.

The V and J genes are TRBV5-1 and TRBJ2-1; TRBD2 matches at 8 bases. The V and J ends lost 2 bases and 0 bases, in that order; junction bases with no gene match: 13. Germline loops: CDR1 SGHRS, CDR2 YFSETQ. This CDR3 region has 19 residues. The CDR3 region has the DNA TGCGCCAGCAGCTTACCGGCGGGAGGTCCCAAGAGCTCCTACAATGAGCAGTTCTTC. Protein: CASSLPAGGPKSSYNEQFF.

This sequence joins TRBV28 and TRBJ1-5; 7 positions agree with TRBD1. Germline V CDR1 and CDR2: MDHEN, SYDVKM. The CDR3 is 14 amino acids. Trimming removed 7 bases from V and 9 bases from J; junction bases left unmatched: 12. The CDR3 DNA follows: TGTGCCAGCACCGAACCGACAGGGTTCCTGCCCCAGCATTTT. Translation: CASTEPTGFLPQHF.

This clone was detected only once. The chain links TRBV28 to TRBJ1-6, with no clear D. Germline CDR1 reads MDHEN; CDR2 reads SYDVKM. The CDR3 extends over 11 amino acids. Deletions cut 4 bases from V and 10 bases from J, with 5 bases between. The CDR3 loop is CASSSESPLHF. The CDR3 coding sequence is TGTGCCAGCAGTTCGGAGTCACCCCTCCACTTT.

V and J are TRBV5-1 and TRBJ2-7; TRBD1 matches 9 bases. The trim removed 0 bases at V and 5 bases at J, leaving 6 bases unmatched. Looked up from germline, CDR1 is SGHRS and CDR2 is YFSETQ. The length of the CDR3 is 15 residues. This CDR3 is CASSLEGTGINEQYF. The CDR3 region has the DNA TGCGCCAGCAGCTTGGAAGGGACAGGGATAAACGAGCAGTACTTC.

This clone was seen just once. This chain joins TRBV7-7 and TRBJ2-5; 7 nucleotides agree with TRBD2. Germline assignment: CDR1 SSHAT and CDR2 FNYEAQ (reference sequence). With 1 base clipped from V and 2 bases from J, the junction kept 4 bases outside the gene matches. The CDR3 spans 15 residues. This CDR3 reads CASSLGPGGQETQYF. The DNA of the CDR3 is TGTGCCAGCAGCTTAGGGCCGGGGGGACAAGAGACCCAGTACTTC.

CDR3 residues: CASSRESKRYEQYF. For the CDR3, the DNA is TGTGCCAGCAGTCGGGAGAGTAAACGCTACGAGCAGTACTTC. The chain links TRBV2 to TRBJ2-7; tentative D call: TRBD2 (6 bases). CDR1 is SNHLY, CDR2 FYNNEI, per germline. The CDR3 length is 14 residues. Trimming took off 5 bases at V and 3 bases at J, with 14 bases between the two ends.

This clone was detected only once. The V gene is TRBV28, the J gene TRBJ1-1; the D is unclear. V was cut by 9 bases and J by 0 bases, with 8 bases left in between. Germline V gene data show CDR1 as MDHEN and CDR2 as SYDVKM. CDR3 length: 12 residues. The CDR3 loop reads CASLTLNTEAFF. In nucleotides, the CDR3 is TGTGCCAGTTTGACTTTGAACACTGAAGCTTTCTTT.

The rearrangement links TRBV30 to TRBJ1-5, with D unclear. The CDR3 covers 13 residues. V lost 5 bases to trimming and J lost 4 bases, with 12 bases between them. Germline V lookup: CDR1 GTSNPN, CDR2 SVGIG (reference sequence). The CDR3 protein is CAWGLATNQPQHF. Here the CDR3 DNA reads TGTGCCTGGGGTTTAGCAACTAATCAGCCCCAGCATTTT.

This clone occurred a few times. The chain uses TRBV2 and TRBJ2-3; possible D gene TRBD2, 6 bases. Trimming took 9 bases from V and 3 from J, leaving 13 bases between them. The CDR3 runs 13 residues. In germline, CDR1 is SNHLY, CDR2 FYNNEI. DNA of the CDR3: TGTGCCAGTGCGGGATTACGGACAGATACGCAGTATTTT. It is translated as CASAGLRTDTQYF.

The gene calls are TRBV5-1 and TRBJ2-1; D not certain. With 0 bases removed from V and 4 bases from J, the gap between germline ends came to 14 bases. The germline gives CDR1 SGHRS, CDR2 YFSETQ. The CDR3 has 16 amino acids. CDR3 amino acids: CASSLDLPILYNEQFF. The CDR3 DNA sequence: TGCGCCAGCAGCTTGGACCTACCCATTTTGTACAATGAGCAGTTCTTC.

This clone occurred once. Here the CDR3 reads CASSLYAGHYEQYF. Here the CDR3 DNA reads TGTGCCAGCAGTCTCTATGCAGGGCACTACGAGCAGTACTTC. J is TRBJ2-7 and V is TRBV27; a weak D match, TRBD1 (5 bases). This CDR3 contains 14 residues. The germline CDR1 and CDR2 sequences are MNHEY and SMNVEV (reference sequence). Trimming pared 5 bases from V and 3 bases from J, leaving 14 bases between.

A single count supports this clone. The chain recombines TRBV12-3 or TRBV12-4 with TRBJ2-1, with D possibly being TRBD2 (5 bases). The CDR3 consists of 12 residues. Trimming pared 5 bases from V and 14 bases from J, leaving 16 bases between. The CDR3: CASSPGSRGEFF. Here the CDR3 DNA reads TGTGCCAGCAGTCCGGGGTCGCGTGGGGAGTTCTTC.

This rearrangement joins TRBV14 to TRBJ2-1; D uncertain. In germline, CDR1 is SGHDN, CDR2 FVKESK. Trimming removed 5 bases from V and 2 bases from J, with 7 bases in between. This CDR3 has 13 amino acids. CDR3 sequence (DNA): TGTGCCAGCAGCAGAGCCCCCTACAATGAGCAGTTCTTC. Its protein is CASSRAPYNEQFF.

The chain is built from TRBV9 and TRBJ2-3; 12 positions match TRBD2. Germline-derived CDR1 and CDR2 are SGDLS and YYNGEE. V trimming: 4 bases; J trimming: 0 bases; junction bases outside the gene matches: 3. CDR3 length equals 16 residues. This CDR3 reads CASSLGTSGSTDTQYF. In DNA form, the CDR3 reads TGTGCCAGCAGCCTAGGGACTAGCGGGAGCACAGATACGCAGTATTTT.

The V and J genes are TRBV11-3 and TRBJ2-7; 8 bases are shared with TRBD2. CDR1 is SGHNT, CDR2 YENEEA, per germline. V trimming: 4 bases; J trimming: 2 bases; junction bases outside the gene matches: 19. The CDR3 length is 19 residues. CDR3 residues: CASSSIRSSGGRRAYEQYF. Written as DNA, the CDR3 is TGTGCCAGCAGCTCAATTAGAAGCTCCGGCGGGAGGAGAGCCTACGAGCAGTACTTC.

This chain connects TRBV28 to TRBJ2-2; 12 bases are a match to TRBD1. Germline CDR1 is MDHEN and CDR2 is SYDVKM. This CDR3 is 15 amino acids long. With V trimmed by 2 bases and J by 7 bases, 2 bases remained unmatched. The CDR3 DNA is TGTGCCAGCAGTTTAGGGACAGGGGGCCTCGGGGAGCTGTTTTTT. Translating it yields CASSLGTGGLGELFF.

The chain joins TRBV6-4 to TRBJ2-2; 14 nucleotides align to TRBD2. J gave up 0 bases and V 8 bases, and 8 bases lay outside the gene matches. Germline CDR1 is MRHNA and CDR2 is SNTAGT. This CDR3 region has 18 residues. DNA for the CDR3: TGTGCCAGCTCCCAAGAGGGACTAGCGGGGGCGAACACCGGGGAGCTGTTTTTT. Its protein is CASSQEGLAGANTGELFF.

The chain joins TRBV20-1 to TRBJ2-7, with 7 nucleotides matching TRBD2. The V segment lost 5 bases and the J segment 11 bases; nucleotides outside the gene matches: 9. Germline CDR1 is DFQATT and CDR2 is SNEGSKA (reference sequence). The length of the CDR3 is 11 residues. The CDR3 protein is CSASRGLEKYF. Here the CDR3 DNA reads TGCAGTGCTTCTCGAGGACTAGAAAAGTACTTC.